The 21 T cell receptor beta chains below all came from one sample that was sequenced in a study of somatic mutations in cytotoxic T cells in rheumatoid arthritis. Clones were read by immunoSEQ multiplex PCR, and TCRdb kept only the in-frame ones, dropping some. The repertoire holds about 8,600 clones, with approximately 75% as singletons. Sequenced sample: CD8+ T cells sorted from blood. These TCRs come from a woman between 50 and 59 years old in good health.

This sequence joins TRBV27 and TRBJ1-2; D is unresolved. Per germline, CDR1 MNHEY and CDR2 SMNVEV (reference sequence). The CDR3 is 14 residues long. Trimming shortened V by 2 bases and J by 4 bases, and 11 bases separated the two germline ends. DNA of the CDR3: TGTGCCAGCAGTTTACGGGGAACTCCCTATGGCTACACCTTC. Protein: CASSLRGTPYGYTF.

In nucleotides, the CDR3 is TGTGCCAGCTCACCTGGACACCAAGAGCTCGTCCCCTACCTTGCAACTAATGAAAAACTGTTTTTT. Its translation: CASSPGHQELVPYLATNEKLFF. The chain employs TRBV18 and TRBJ1-4; perhaps TRBD1 as D (5 bases). In germline, CDR1 is KGHSH, CDR2 LQKENI. The CDR3 runs 22 residues. Between the trimmed V and J ends, which lost 3 bases and 0 bases, there was a span of 29 bases.

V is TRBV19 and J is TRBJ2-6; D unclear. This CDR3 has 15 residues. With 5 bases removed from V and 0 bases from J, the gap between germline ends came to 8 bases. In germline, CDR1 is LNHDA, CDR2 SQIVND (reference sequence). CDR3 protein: CASSPQNSGANVLTF. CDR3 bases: TGTGCCAGTAGTCCCCAGAACTCTGGGGCCAACGTCCTGACTTTC. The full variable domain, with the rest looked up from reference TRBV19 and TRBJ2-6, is DGGITQSPKYLFRKEGQNVTLSCEQNLNHDAMYWYRQDPGQGLRLIYYSQIVNDFQKGDIAEGYSVSREKKESFPLTVTSAQKNPTAFYLCASSPQNSGANVLTFGAGSRLTVL.

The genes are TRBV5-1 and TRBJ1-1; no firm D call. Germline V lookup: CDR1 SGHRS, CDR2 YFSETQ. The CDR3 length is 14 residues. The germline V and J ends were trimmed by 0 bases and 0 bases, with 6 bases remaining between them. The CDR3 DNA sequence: TGCGCCAGCAGCTTGGGGCAAATGAACACTGAAGCTTTCTTT. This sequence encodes CASSLGQMNTEAFF.

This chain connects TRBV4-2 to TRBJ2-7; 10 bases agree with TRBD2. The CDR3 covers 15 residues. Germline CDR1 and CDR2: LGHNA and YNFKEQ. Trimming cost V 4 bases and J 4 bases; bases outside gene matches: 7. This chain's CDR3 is CASSLSGGASYEQYF. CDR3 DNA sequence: TGTGCCAGCAGCCTCAGCGGGGGGGCTTCTTACGAGCAGTACTTC.

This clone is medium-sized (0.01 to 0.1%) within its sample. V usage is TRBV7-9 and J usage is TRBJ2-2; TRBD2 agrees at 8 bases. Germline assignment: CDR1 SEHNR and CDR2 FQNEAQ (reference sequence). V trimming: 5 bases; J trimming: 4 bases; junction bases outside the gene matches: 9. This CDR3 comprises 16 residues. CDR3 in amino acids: CASSRPGGPATGELFF. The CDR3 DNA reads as TGTGCCAGCAGCCGCCCGGGGGGGCCGGCCACCGGGGAGCTGTTTTTT. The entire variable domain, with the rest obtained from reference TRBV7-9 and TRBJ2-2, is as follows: DTGVSQNPRHKITKRGQNVTFRCDPISEHNRLYWYRQTLGQGPEFLTYFQNEAQLEKSRLLSDRFSAERPKGSFSTLEIQRTEQGDSAMYLCASSRPGGPATGELFFGEGSRLTVL.

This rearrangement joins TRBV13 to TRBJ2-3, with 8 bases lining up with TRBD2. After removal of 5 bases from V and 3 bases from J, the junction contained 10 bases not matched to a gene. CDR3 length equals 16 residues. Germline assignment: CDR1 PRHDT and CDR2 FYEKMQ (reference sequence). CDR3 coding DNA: TGTGCCAGCAGCCCGACCGGGACTAGGGAAACAGATACGCAGTATTTT. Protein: CASSPTGTRETDTQYF. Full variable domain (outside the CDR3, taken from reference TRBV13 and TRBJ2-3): AAGVIQSPRHLIKEKRETATLKCYPIPRHDTVYWYQQGPGQDPQFLISFYEKMQSDKGSIPDRFSAQQFSDYHSELNMSSLELGDSALYFCASSPTGTRETDTQYFGPGTRLTVL.

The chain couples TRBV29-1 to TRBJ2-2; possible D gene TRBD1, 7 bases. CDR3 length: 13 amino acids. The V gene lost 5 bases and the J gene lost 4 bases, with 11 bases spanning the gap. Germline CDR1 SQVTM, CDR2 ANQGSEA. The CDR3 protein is CSVHRGGTGELFF. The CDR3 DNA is TGCAGCGTTCACAGGGGAGGCACCGGGGAGCTGTTTTTT.

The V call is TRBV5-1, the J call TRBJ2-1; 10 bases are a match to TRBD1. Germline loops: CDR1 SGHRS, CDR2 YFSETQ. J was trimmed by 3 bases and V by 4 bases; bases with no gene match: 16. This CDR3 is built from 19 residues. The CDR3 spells CASSLERTGGLGYYNEQFF. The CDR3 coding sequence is TGCGCCAGCAGCCTAGAGAGGACAGGGGGTTTGGGATACTACAATGAGCAGTTCTTC.

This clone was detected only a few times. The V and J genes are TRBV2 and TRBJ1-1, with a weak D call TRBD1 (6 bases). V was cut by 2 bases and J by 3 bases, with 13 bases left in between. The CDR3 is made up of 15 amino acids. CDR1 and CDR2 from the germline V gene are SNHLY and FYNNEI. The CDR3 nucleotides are TGTGCCAGCAGTGAAACGCGACAGGAGGACACTGAAGCTTTCTTT. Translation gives CASSETRQEDTEAFF.

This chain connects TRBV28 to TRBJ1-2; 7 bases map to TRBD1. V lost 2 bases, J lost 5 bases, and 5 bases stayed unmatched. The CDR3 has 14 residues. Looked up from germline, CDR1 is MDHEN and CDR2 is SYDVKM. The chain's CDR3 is CASSLADRAYGYTF. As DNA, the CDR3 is TGTGCCAGCAGTTTAGCTGACAGGGCTTATGGCTACACCTTC.

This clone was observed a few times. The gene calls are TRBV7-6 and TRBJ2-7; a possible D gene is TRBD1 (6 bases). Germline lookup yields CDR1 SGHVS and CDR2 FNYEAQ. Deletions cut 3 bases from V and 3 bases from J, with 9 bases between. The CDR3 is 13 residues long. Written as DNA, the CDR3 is TGTGCCAGCAGCTTGGAAGGGGGCTACGAGCAGTACTTC. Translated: CASSLEGGYEQYF. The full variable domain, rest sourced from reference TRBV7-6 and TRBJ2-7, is GAGVSQSPRYKVTKRGQDVALRCDPISGHVSLYWYRQALGQGPEFLTYFNYEAQQDKSGLPNDRFSAERPEGSISTLTIQRTEQRDSAMYRCASSLEGGYEQYFGPGTRLTVT.

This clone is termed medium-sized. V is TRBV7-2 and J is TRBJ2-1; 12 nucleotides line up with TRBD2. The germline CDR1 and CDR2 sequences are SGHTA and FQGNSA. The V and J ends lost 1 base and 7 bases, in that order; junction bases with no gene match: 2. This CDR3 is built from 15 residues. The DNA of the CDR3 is TGTGCCAGCAGCTTAGGCCTAGCGGGGGGGAATGAGCAGTTCTTC. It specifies CASSLGLAGGNEQFF.

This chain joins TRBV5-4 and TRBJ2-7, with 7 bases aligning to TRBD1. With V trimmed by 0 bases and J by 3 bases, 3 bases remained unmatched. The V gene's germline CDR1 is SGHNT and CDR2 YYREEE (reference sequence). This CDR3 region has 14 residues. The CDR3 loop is CASSLDRGNYEQYF. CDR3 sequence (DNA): TGTGCCAGCAGCTTGGACAGGGGTAACTACGAGCAGTACTTC.

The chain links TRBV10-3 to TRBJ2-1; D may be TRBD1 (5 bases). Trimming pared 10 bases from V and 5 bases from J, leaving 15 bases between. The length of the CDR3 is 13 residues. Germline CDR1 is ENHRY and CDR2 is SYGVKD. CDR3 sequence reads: CATGLTGHNEQFF. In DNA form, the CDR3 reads TGTGCCACAGGGCTCACCGGACACAATGAGCAGTTCTTC.

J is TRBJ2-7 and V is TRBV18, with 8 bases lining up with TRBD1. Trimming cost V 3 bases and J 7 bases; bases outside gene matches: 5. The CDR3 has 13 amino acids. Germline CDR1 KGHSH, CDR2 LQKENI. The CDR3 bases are TGTGCCAGCTCACCCGGGACAGGATGGGAGCAGTACTTC. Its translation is CASSPGTGWEQYF.

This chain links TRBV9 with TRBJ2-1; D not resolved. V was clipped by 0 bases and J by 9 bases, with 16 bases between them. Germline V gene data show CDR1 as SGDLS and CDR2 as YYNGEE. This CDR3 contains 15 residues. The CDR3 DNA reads TGTGCCAGCAGCGTAGGCGAGCCCCTAAGTGGTGAGCAGTTCTTC. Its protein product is CASSVGEPLSGEQFF.

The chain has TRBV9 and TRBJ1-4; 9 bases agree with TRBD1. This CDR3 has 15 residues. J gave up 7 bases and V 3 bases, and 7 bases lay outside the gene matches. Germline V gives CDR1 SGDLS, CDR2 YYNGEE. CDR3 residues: CASSETGGYSEKLFF. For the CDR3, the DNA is TGTGCCAGCAGCGAGACAGGGGGATATTCTGAAAAACTGTTTTTT.

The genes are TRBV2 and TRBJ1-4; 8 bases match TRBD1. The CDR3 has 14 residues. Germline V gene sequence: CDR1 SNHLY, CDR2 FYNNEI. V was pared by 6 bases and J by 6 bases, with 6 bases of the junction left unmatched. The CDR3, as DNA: TGTGCCAGCAGGGTGGACAGGGAATATGAAAAACTGTTTTTT. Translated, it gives CASRVDREYEKLFF. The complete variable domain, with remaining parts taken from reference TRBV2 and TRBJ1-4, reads EPEVTQTPSHQVTQMGQEVILRCVPISNHLYFYWYRQILGQKVEFLVSFYNNEISEKSEIFDDQFSVERPDGSNFTLKIRSTKLEDSAMYFCASRVDREYEKLFFGSGTQLSVL.

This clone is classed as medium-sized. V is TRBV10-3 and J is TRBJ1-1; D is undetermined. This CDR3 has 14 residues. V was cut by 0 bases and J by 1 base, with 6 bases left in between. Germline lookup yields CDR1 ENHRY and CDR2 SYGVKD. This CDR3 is CAISESNGNTEAFF. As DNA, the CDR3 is TGTGCCATCAGTGAGTCCAACGGGAACACTGAAGCTTTCTTT.

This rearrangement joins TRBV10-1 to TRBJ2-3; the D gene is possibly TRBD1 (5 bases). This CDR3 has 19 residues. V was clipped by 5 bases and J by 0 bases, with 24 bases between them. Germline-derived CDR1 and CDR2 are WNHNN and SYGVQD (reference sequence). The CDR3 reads CASSPSVSRTHSSTDTQYF. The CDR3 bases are TGCGCCAGCAGTCCTTCAGTTTCCCGGACACACTCTAGCACAGATACGCAGTATTTT.